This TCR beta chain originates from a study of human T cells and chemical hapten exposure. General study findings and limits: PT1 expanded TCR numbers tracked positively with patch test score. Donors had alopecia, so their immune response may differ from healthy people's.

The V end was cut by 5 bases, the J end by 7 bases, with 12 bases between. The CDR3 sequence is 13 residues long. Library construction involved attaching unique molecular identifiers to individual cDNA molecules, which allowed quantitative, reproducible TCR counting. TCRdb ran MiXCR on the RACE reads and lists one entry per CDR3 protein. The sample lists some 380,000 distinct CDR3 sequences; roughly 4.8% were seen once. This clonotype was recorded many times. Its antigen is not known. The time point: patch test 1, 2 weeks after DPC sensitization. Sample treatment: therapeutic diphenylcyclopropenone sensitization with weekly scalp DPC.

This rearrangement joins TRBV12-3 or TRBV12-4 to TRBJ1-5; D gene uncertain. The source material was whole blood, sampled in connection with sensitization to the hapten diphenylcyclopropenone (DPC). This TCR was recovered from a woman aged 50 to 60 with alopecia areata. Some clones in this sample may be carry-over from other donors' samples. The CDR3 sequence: CASSGSRNQPQHF. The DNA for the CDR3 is TGTGCCAGCAGTGGTTCCAGGAACCAGCCCCAGCATTTT.